This TCR beta chain was identified during a study of blood T cell repertoires in COVID-19. At the level of the study: Whether acute or convalescent, the COVID-19 samples came from the United States, Italy and Spain. From T cells, B-cell-depleted T cells, or PBMCs came the material, which was cDNA or gDNA.

Source study methods: Cell counts per sample came from amplifying reference gene primers. Measured with immunoSEQ multiplex PCR; TCRdb has only the in-frame clones, and not every one. V and J calls and clone size are copied from that table; D and trimming were computed from the DNA. The sample lists 200,000 to 250,000 clones; roughly 86% were seen once. This CDR3 contains 19 residues. Germline V CDR1 and CDR2: LGHNA, YNFKEQ. V gave up 0 bases and J gave up 3 bases; unmatched junction bases: 17. Sequencing used peripheral blood. The sequence was obtained from a woman aged 55-70 years with acute or convalescent COVID-19. V gene TRBV4-2 combines with J gene TRBJ2-7, with 7 bases matching TRBD2. The DNA for the CDR3 is TGTGCCAGCAGCCAAGAGAGAAGAAGCGGGGCAGCTTGGAGCTACGAGCAGTACTTC. It encodes CASSQERRSGAAWSYEQYF.